This TCR beta chain was retrieved from a study of CD8+ T cells in alopecia areata. Study observations and caveats: Tofacitinib significantly brought down scalp clonality and expanded CD8+ clones among top 100. Uncertainty remains about how baseline CD8+ expansion links to response, with one nonresponder.

Sequencing used cDNA as its template, made by extracting RNA and reverse transcribing it. Method: immunoSEQ multiplex PCR; TCRdb's copy keeps in-frame clones and lacks some. The sample has some 190,000 clones, around 56% seen once. With respect to this clone: Its target is unknown.

Treatment given: oral pan-JAK inhibitor, 5-10 mg twice daily. The study team obtained lesional scalp punch biopsies and peripheral blood from alopecia areata patients. Between the trimmed V and J ends, which lost 9 bases and 5 bases, there was a span of 14 bases. Germline V lookup: CDR1 PRHDT, CDR2 FYEKMQ (reference sequence). CDR3 size: 12 residues. The chain has TRBV13 and TRBJ2-7; a possible D gene is TRBD1 (6 bases). The sequences come from CD4+ T cells sorted from blood, collected at week 4, from a patient treated with tofacitinib. This receptor was taken from a human donor with alopecia areata. The CDR3 region is CASCRQGNEQYF. The DNA of the CDR3 is TGTGCCAGTTGCCGGCAGGGGAACGAGCAGTACTTC.